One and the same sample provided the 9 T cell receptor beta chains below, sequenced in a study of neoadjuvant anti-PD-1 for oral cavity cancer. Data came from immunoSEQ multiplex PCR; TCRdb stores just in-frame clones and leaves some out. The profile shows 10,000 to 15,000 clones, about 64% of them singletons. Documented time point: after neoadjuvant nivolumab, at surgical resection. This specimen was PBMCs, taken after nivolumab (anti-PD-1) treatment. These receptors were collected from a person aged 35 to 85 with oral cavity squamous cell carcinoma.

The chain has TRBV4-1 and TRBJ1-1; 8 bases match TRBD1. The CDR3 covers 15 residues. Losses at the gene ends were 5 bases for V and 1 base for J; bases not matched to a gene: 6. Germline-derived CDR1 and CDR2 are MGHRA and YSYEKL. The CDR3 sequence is CASSGHRGTNTEAFF. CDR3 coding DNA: TGCGCCAGCAGCGGTCACAGGGGGACGAACACTGAAGCTTTCTTT.

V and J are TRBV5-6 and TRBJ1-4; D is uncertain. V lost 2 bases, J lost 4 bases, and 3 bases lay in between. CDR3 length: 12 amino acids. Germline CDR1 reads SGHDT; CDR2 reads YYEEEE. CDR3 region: CASSFDNEKLFF. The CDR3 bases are TGTGCCAGCAGCTTTGATAATGAAAAACTGTTTTTT. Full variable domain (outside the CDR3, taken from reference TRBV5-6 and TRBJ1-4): DAGVTQSPTHLIKTRGQQVTLRCSPKSGHDTVSWYQQALGQGPQFIFQYYEEEERQRGNFPDRFSGHQFPNYSSELNVNALLLGDSALYLCASSFDNEKLFFGSGTQLSVL.

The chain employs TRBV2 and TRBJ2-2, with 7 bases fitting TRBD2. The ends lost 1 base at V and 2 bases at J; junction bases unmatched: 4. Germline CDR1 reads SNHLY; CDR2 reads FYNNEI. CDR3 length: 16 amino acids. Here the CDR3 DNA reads TGTGCCAGCAGTGAAGTAGGGACTATTAACACCGGGGAGCTGTTTTTT. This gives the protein CASSEVGTINTGELFF.

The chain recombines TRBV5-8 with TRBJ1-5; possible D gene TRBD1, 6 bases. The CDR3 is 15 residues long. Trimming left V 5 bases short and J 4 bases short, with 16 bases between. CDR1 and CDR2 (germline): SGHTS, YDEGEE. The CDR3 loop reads CASSRGQNKNQPQHF. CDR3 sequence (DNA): TGTGCCAGCAGTCGGGGACAAAATAAGAATCAGCCCCAGCATTTT.

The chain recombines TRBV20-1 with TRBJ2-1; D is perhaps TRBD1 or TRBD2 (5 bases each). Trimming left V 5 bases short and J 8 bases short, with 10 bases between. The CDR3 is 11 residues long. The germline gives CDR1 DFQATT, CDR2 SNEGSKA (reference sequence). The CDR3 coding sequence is TGCAGTGCTGGGACCTCTTATGAGCAGTTCTTC. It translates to CSAGTSYEQFF.

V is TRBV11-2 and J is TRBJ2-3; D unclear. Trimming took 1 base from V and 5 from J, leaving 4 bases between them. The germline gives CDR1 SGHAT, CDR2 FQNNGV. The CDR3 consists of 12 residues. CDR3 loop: CASSLVEDTQYF. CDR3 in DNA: TGTGCCAGCAGCTTAGTCGAAGATACGCAGTATTTT.

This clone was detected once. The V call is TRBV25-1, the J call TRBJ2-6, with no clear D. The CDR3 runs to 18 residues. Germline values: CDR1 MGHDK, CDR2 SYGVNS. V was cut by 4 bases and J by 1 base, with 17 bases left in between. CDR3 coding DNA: TGTGCCAGCAGTGGGTATTCGGCCCTACGTTCTGGGGCCAACGTCCTGACTTTC. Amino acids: CASSGYSALRSGANVLTF.

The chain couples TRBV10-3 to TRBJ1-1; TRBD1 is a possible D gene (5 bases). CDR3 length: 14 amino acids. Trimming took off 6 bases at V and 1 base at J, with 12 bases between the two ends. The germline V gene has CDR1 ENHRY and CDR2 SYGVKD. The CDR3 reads CAISRDDRNTEAFF. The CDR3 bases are TGTGCCATCAGCCGGGATGACAGGAACACTGAAGCTTTCTTT.

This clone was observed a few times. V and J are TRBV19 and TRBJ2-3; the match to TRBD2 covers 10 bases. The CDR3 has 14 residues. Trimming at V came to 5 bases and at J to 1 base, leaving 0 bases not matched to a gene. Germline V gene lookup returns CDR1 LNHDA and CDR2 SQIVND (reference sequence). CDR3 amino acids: CASSGTSGTDTQYF. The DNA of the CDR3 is TGTGCCAGTAGTGGGACTAGCGGCACAGATACGCAGTATTTT.